Reported below is one TCR beta chain. The data belong to a study of T cell changes during pregnancy in multiple sclerosis. Trimming stripped 3 bases from V and 5 bases from J, with 19 bases between. The CDR3 is 17 amino acids. Germline lookup yields CDR1 SGHVS and CDR2 FQNEAQ. Clones were read by immunoSEQ multiplex PCR, and TCRdb kept only the in-frame ones, dropping some. The table has 40,000 to 50,000 clones, almost 95% seen once. The origin of this receptor is a female donor with multiple sclerosis, enrolled in a pregnancy study. The chain combines TRBV7-8 with TRBJ2-2; D perhaps matches TRBD2 (5 bases). The sample here was CD8+ T cells from peripheral blood mononuclear cells, taken in the third trimester of pregnancy. DNA of the CDR3: TGTGCCAGCAGCTTCCGAGTTTCAGAGTCGGGGACCGGGGAGCTGTTTTTT. Its protein product is CASSFRVSESGTGELFF.